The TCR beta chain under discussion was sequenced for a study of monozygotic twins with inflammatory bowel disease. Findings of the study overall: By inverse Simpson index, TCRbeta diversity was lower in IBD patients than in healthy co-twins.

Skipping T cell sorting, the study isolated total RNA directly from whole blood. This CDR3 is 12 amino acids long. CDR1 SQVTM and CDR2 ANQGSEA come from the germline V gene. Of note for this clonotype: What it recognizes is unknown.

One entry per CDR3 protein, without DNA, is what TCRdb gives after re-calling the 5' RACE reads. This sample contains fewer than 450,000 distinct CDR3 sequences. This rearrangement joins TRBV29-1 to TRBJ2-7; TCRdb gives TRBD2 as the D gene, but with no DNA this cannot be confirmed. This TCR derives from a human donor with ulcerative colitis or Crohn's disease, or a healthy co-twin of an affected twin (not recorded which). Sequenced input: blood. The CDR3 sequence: CSVGGSGYEQYF.